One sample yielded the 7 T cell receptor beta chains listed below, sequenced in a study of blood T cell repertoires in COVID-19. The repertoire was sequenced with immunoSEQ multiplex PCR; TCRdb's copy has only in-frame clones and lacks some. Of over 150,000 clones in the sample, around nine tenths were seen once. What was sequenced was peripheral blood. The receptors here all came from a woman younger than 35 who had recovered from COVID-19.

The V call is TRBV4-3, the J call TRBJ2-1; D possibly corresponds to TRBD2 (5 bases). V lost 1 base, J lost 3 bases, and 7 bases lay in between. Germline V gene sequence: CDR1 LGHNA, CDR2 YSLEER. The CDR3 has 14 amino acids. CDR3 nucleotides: TGCGCCAGCAGCCAAGGGACTGTCTACAATGAGCAGTTCTTC. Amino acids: CASSQGTVYNEQFF.

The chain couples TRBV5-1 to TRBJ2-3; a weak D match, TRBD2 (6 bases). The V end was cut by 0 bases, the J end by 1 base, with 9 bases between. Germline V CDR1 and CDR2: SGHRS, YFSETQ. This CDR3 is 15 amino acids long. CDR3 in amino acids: CASSLVVAGTDTQYF. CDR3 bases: TGCGCCAGCAGCTTGGTAGTAGCGGGCACAGATACGCAGTATTTT.

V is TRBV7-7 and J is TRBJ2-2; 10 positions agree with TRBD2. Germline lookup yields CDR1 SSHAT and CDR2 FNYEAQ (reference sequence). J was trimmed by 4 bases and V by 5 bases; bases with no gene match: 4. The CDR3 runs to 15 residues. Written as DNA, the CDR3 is TGTGCCAGCAGCCAGGGACTAGCGATCACCGGGGAGCTGTTTTTT. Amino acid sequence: CASSQGLAITGELFF.

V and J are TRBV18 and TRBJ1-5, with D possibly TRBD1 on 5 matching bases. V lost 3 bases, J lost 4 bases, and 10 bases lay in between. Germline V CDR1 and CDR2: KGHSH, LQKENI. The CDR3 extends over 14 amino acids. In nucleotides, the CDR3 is TGTGCCAGCTCACCGACAGCCTTTAATCAGCCCCAGCATTTT. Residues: CASSPTAFNQPQHF.

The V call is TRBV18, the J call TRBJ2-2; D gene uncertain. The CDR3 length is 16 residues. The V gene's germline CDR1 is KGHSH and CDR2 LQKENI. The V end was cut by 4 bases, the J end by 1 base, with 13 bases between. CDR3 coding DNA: TGTGCCAGCTCACAAGGTCAGGCGCAGAACACCGGGGAGCTGTTTTTT. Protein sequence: CASSQGQAQNTGELFF.

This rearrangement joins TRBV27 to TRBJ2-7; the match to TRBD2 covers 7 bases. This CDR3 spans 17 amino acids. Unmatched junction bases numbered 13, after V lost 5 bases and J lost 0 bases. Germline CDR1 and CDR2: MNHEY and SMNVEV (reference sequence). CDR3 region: CASSPLGSGVSSYEQYF. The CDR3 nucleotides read TGTGCCAGCAGTCCTCTGGGGAGCGGGGTTAGCTCCTACGAGCAGTACTTC.

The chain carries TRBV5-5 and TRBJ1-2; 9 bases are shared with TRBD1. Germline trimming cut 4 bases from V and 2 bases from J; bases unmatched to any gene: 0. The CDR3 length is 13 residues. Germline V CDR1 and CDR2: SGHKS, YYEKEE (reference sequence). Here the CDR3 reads CASSGQGNYGYTF. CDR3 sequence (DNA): TGTGCCAGCAGCGGACAGGGGAACTATGGCTACACCTTC.